These 21 T cell receptor beta chains were all obtained from the same sample, sequenced in a study of T-cell memory formation after mild COVID-19. TCRdb recomputed calls from the 5' RACE reads with MiXCR, one row per CDR3 protein. The sample lists hundreds of thousands of distinct CDR3 sequences; about 20% were seen once. The source material was PBMCs or a T cell subset sorted from them (not recorded which). The receptors derive from an adult woman who had mild COVID-19 (a few samples of this study predate the infection). Cell type and time point are not known.

This clonotype was seen many times. The chain couples TRBV7-8 to TRBJ2-1; the D is unclear. Trimming took 1 base from V and 8 from J, leaving 3 bases between them. The germline V gene encodes CDR1 SGHVS and CDR2 FQNEAQ. The CDR3 has 11 residues. The CDR3 DNA follows: TGTGCCAGCAGCTTAGAGTATGAGCAGTTCTTC. Encoded protein: CASSLEYEQFF.

Worth noting for this clonotype: The junction shows a germline mismatch at one end, possibly a read error. The J gene is TRBJ2-5, the V gene TRBV10-3; TRBD2 matches 8 bases. The CDR3 extends over 16 amino acids. Germline V CDR1 and CDR2: ENHRY, SYGVKD. As DNA, the CDR3 is TGTGCCATCAGTGAGAAGGCACTAGCGGTGCGAGAGCCCCAGTACTTC. Translation gives CAISEKALAVREPQYF.

This chain links TRBV5-1 with TRBJ2-7; D unresolved. The germline CDR1 and CDR2 sequences are SGHRS and YFSETQ. Trimming took 5 bases from V and 5 from J, leaving 11 bases between them. The CDR3 sequence is 12 residues long. Here the CDR3 reads CASSSGMDEQYF. Written as DNA, the CDR3 is TGCGCCAGCAGTTCAGGAATGGACGAGCAGTACTTC. Using reference TRBV5-1 and TRBJ2-7 for the parts outside the CDR3, the full variable domain is KAGVTQTPRYLIKTRGQQVTLSCSPISGHRSVSWYQQTPGQGLQFLFEYFSETQRNKGNFPGRFSGRQFSNSRSEMNVSTLELGDSALYLCASSSGMDEQYFGPGTRLTVT.

This chain joins TRBV20-1 and TRBJ2-7; no definite D call. CDR1 DFQATT and CDR2 SNEGSKA come from the germline V gene (reference sequence). V lost 7 bases and J lost 3, with 13 bases in between. This CDR3 contains 12 residues. The CDR3 DNA reads as TGCAGTGTTGGGTCGGAGAACTACGAGCAGTACTTC. Translated: CSVGSENYEQYF.

The sample holds a few counts of this clonotype. This rearrangement joins TRBV6-6 to TRBJ2-7; no definite D call. Trimming removed 2 bases from V and 2 bases from J, with 7 bases in between. This CDR3 is built from 13 residues. Germline V gene lookup returns CDR1 MNHNY and CDR2 SVGAGI (reference sequence). CDR3 region: CASSYIRTYEQYF. DNA of the CDR3: TGTGCCAGCAGTTACATTAGGACCTACGAGCAGTACTTC.

This clonotype came up a few times. The chain employs TRBV2 and TRBJ2-2; 8 nucleotides agree with TRBD1. This CDR3 has 15 residues. V trimming: 6 bases; J trimming: 5 bases; junction bases outside the gene matches: 8. The germline CDR1 and CDR2 sequences are SNHLY and FYNNEI. The CDR3, as DNA: TGTGCCAGCAGGGGACAGGATTTGAGAACCGGGGAGCTGTTTTTT. Encoded protein: CASRGQDLRTGELFF.

This clonotype was detected ten times or more. The genes are TRBV29-1 and TRBJ2-7; D ambiguous. The CDR3 covers 10 residues. V gave up 6 bases and J gave up 6 bases, with 9 bases separating them. Germline V gene data show CDR1 as SQVTM and CDR2 as ANQGSEA. CDR3 DNA: TGCAGCGTGACGGTCGGCGAGCAGTACTTC. Translated: CSVTVGEQYF.

This chain connects TRBV6-2 or TRBV6-3 to TRBJ2-7, with D possibly matching TRBD2 (7 bases). Looked up from germline, CDR1 is MNHEY and CDR2 is SVGEGT. The CDR3 is 15 amino acids. Trimming removed 0 bases from V and 3 bases from J, with 12 bases in between. CDR3 region: CASSYSRGGLYEQYF. Here the CDR3 DNA reads TGTGCCAGCAGTTACTCGCGCGGGGGCCTCTACGAGCAGTACTTC.

The table lists this clonotype with a few counts. The chain joins TRBV7-2 to TRBJ2-5; D remains ambiguous. V dropped 4 bases and J dropped 7 bases, with 16 bases sitting between them. Germline CDR1 SGHTA, CDR2 FQGNSA. The CDR3 is 14 amino acids. The CDR3 sequence is CASSSPPGRPTQYF. In DNA form, the CDR3 reads TGTGCCAGCAGCTCGCCCCCGGGTCGACCGACCCAGTACTTC. The complete variable domain, with remaining parts taken from reference TRBV7-2 and TRBJ2-5, reads GAGVSQSPSNKVTEKGKDVELRCDPISGHTALYWYRQSLGQGLEFLIYFQGNSAPDKSGLPSDRFSAERTGGSVSTLTIQRTQQEDSAVYLCASSSPPGRPTQYFGPGTRLLVL.

This clonotype occurred a few times. V usage is TRBV19 and J usage is TRBJ2-3, with 8 nucleotides matching TRBD2. V lost 4 bases and J lost 4; bases outside the gene matches: 16. Looked up from germline, CDR1 is LNHDA and CDR2 is SQIVND (reference sequence). The CDR3 consists of 18 residues. This CDR3 is CASSSRPGRGRPADTQYF. The DNA for the CDR3 is TGTGCCAGTAGTAGCCGACCAGGTCGCGGGAGGCCAGCAGATACGCAGTATTTT.

The V gene is TRBV7-9, the J gene TRBJ2-7, with D possibly TRBD1 on 6 matching bases. The V and J ends lost 1 base and 0 bases respectively, with 13 bases between them. Germline V gene lookup returns CDR1 SEHNR and CDR2 FQNEAQ (reference sequence). This CDR3 region has 16 residues. The CDR3 DNA reads TGTGCCAGCAGCTTAGTAGGAGCAGGGGACTCCTACGAGCAGTACTTC. Residues: CASSLVGAGDSYEQYF.

This clonotype has just a few counts. The genes are TRBV7-2 and TRBJ2-1; 7 bases fit TRBD1. In germline, CDR1 is SGHTA, CDR2 FQGNSA. The V and J ends lost 5 bases and 4 bases, in that order; junction bases with no gene match: 5. This CDR3 contains 14 residues. CDR3 in DNA: TGTGCCAGCAGCGAGGGACAGCCATACAATGAGCAGTTCTTC. It encodes CASSEGQPYNEQFF.

In its sample, this clonotype was seen a few times. This sequence joins TRBV11-3 and TRBJ2-1, with 9 bases that match TRBD2. CDR1 SGHNT and CDR2 YENEEA come from the germline V gene. The CDR3 consists of 14 residues. After removal of 9 bases from V and 6 bases from J, the junction contained 9 bases not matched to a gene. CDR3 DNA sequence: TGTGCCAGGCGGGGGGGAGTTGGCGTCAATGAGCAGTTCTTC. The encoded protein is CARRGGVGVNEQFF.

This clonotype has only a few counts. This sequence joins TRBV23-1 and TRBJ2-7; the match to TRBD1 covers 7 bases. TRBV23-1 qualifies as an ORF whose function is uncertain. This CDR3 comprises 14 residues. With V trimmed by 8 bases and J by 4 bases, 11 bases remained unmatched. The CDR3 nucleotides read TGCGCCAGCCGCTACCCGGGGACAGATTACGAGCAGTACTTC. Its translation: CASRYPGTDYEQYF.

CDR3 sequence (DNA): TGCGCCAGCAGCTTGGAGGACAGGACGGGGACCGGGGAGCTGTTTTTT. Encoded protein: CASSLEDRTGTGELFF. The chain joins TRBV5-1 to TRBJ2-2, with TRBD1 matching 7 bases. With 0 bases clipped from V and 5 bases from J, the junction kept 7 bases outside the gene matches. Germline CDR1 is SGHRS and CDR2 is YFSETQ. The CDR3 sequence is 16 residues long.

V gene TRBV5-4 combines with J gene TRBJ2-2; TRBD2 agrees at 10 bases. V shed 0 bases and J 6 bases; nucleotides not matched to a gene: 8. This CDR3 spans 17 amino acids. From germline, CDR1 is SGHNT and CDR2 YYREEE (reference sequence). The CDR3 spells CASSLAGLAKGAGELFF. Here the CDR3 DNA reads TGTGCCAGCAGCTTGGCGGGACTAGCGAAAGGCGCCGGGGAGCTGTTTTTT.

This clonotype was counted only a few times. This chain links TRBV20-1 with TRBJ2-1; a possible D gene is TRBD1 (6 bases). The CDR3 totals 17 residues. The germline V gene has CDR1 DFQATT and CDR2 SNEGSKA (reference sequence). Trimming took 2 bases from V and 0 from J, leaving 17 bases between them. DNA for the CDR3: TGCAGTGCTAGATTCAGGTCGGGACATCCCTCCTACAATGAGCAGTTCTTC. Encoded protein: CSARFRSGHPSYNEQFF.

This clonotype was counted a few times. This sequence joins TRBV9 and TRBJ2-7; the match to TRBD2 covers 9 bases. Germline CDR1 reads SGDLS; CDR2 reads YYNGEE. The length of the CDR3 is 15 residues. Unmatched junction bases numbered 11, after V lost 3 bases and J lost 7 bases. The CDR3 region has the DNA TGTGCCAGCAGCGGGGGGGCTAGCGGGACTGCGGAGCAGTACTTC. Translated: CASSGGASGTAEQYF.

The rearrangement uses TRBV19 and TRBJ2-1; no definite D call. CDR3 length: 15 residues. The germline V and J ends were trimmed by 5 bases and 5 bases, with 16 bases remaining between them. Germline V CDR1 and CDR2: LNHDA, SQIVND (reference sequence). The CDR3 nucleotides are TGTGCCAGTAGTGCCCGGATGGGCAGCCACAATGAGCAGTTCTTC. The encoded protein is CASSARMGSHNEQFF.

This clonotype appeared a few times. The chain links TRBV11-1 to TRBJ2-3, with TRBD1 matching 10 bases. V trimming: 1 base; J trimming: 6 bases; junction bases outside the gene matches: 4. Germline V gives CDR1 SGHAT, CDR2 FQDESV (reference sequence). CDR3 size: 15 residues. The DNA for the CDR3 is TGTGCCAGCAGCTTAGGACAGGGGGCGAAGGATACGCAGTATTTT. Its protein is CASSLGQGAKDTQYF.

The chain uses TRBV5-4 and TRBJ2-3, with a tentative D call TRBD2 (5 bases). Germline V gene data show CDR1 as SGHNT and CDR2 as YYREEE (reference sequence). The CDR3 covers 19 residues. The V and J ends lost 0 bases and 0 bases respectively, with 20 bases between them. CDR3 protein: CASSLGAWTVTSSTDTQYF. CDR3 DNA: TGTGCCAGCAGCTTGGGAGCGTGGACTGTTACCTCTAGCACAGATACGCAGTATTTT.